This T cell receptor (beta chain) comes out of a study of blood T cell repertoires in COVID-19. Study-level information: From the United States, Italy and Spain came samples of acute and convalescent COVID-19. PBMCs, B-cell-depleted T cells, or T cells were the source of the cDNA or gDNA that made up the material.

Authors' analysis steps: Reference gene primers were amplified, and this amplification served to estimate nucleated cell counts. Clones were read by immunoSEQ multiplex PCR, and TCRdb kept only the in-frame ones, dropping some. That table is the source of V, J and clone size, and D and trimming were worked out from the DNA. The top ten hold under 7.5% of the sample, which has about 150,000 clones, over 70% seen once. In the case of this clone: This sample also contains other DNA sequences that code for the same CDR3.

The sequence was obtained from a man older than 75 with acute or convalescent COVID-19. The specimen sequenced was peripheral blood.

CDR3: CASSIVGGTEAFF. CDR3 nucleotides: TGTGCCAGTAGTATAGTAGGGGGCACTGAAGCTTTCTTT. This chain joins TRBV19 and TRBJ1-1, with TRBD1 as a possible D gene (6 bases). This CDR3 is built from 13 residues. The V end was cut by 1 base, the J end by 4 bases, with 7 bases between. Per germline, CDR1 LNHDA and CDR2 SQIVND (reference sequence). Together with reference TRBV19 and TRBJ1-1, the CDR3 gives the full variable domain: DGGITQSPKYLFRKEGQNVTLSCEQNLNHDAMYWYRQDPGQGLRLIYYSQIVNDFQKGDIAEGYSVSREKKESFPLTVTSAQKNPTAFYLCASSIVGGTEAFFGQGTRLTVV.